This TCR beta chain emerged from a study of CD8 T cells in ankylosing spondylitis. The table lists this clonotype with many counts. The antigen remains undetermined. Study-level results: The study identified a TCR beta motif of eight highly homologous variants that appeared characteristic of ankylosing spondylitis blood. Earlier work had already found some motif variants in reactive arthritis synovial fluid and blood. Disease-linked clones proved CD8+ and comparatively uncommon in peripheral blood. Disease-linked clones reportedly concentrated significantly in matched ankylosing spondylitis synovial fluid.

Libraries of TCR beta came from quantitative 5'-RACE with molecular barcodes. One entry per CDR3 protein, called by TCRdb with MiXCR from the 5' RACE reads. The data show roughly 490,000 distinct CDR3 sequences, roughly 5% seen once. The sequence was obtained from a male donor with ankylosing spondylitis. Source material: blood, either unsorted or a sorted T cell fraction (not recorded which).

CDR3 sequence reads: CASSSGPSPDTQYF. CDR3 coding DNA: TGCGCCAGCAGCTCCGGACCGTCCCCAGATACGCAGTATTTT. This chain joins TRBV5-1 and TRBJ2-3; unclear D gene. V dropped 3 bases and J dropped 4 bases, with 12 bases sitting between them. The germline V gene has CDR1 SGHRS and CDR2 YFSETQ. The CDR3 has 14 amino acids.